This TCR beta chain was observed in a study of cytomegalovirus exposure and HLA in healthy donors. Study in general: The same platform used for the approximately 700 first-cohort repertoires was also used for the 130 or so validation repertoires, as a later analysis reported.

Separate from the roughly 610-subject first cohort, the roughly 120-subject validation cohort was the one that the donors belonged to. Germline V CDR1 and CDR2: MNHEY, SMNVEV (reference sequence). The CDR3 runs 14 residues. The trim removed 3 bases at V and 6 bases at J, leaving 6 bases unmatched. This clone was counted between two and nine times. Assay: immunoSEQ multiplex PCR; the TCRdb copy retains only in-frame clones and omits some. The sample lists tens of thousands of clones; roughly nine tenths were seen once. The origin of this receptor is a woman aged 30 to 39 in good health and CMV-seronegative. Sequencing was done on a sample of PBMCs. The rearrangement joins TRBV27 to TRBJ2-7, with TRBD1 matching over 9 bases. The CDR3 protein is CASSFLGTGSEQYF. CDR3 bases: TGTGCCAGCAGTTTCCTTGGGACAGGGAGCGAGCAGTACTTC.